This T cell receptor beta chain derives from a study of cytotoxic CD8 clonotypes in ibrutinib-treated CLL. Overall study: Of the patients, about a dozen were relapsed/refractory, roughly 16 treatment-naive and 17 to 18 IGHV unmutated. Notes on the study in general: Higher clonality was seen at ibrutinib response and a return toward baseline at progression.

V lost 0 bases to trimming and J lost 3 bases, with 8 bases between them. This CDR3 contains 15 residues. Germline loops: CDR1 MNHEY, CDR2 SVGAGI. This clone was found a few times. Its antigen is currently unknown. The data were produced by immunoSEQ multiplex PCR, yet TCRdb's version contains in-frame clones alone and is incomplete. There are just over 65,000 clones in the sample; 68% occur only once, and 5.7% lies in the top ten. This clonotype originated in a human donor with chronic lymphocytic leukemia. The rearrangement uses TRBV6-5 and TRBJ1-4; D is unresolved. The input for sequencing was PBMCs, taken after 12 months of ibrutinib treatment. The chain's CDR3 is CASSYSNPANEKLFF. DNA of the CDR3: TGTGCCAGCAGTTACTCGAACCCGGCTAATGAAAAACTGTTTTTT.